Listed below are T cell receptor beta chains from one sample, sequenced in a study of T-cell reconstitution after alpha-beta-depleted transplantation in children. One entry per CDR3 protein results from TCRdb running MiXCR on the PCR reads. The sample records about 58,000 distinct CDR3 sequences, approximately 43% being singletons. Sequenced here: PBMCs, mostly from graft donor cells, sampled 360 days after TCRalphabeta/CD19-depleted stem cell transplant. Receptors originate from a male patient aged 10-17 years who had a stem cell transplant for acute lymphoblastic leukemia, so the T cells may come from the graft donor. Each CDR3 is given with its conserved first and last residue. A D gene is named only where the DNA matches it firmly. Not all rows give a size; the values are once, few, many and, for expanded clones, a class.

D gene	V gene	clone size	J gene	CDR3 DNA	CDR3 protein
.	TRBV24-1	few	TRBJ2-5	TGTGCCACCAGTGATGGGACGGCAAAAGAGACCCAGTACTTC	CATSDGTAKETQYF
.	TRBV7-2	.	TRBJ1-2	TGTGCCAGCAGCTTAGCGGGGTCGAATGGCTACACCTTC	CASSLAGSNGYTF
TRBD1	TRBV12-3/TRBV12-4	few	TRBJ1-5	TGTGCCAGCAATACCGGGACAGGGATAAATCAGCCCCAGCATTTT	CASNTGTGINQPQHF
TRBD1	TRBV29-1	.	TRBJ2-1	TGCAGCGCCCCCCACAGGGGCAAACAGTTCTTC	CSAPHRGKQFF
.	TRBV12-3/TRBV12-4	.	TRBJ2-5	TGTGCCAGCAGCCCCGACAGGAGGGAGACCCAGTACTTC	CASSPDRRETQYF
.	TRBV9	.	TRBJ2-6	TGTGCCAGCAGCGTAGGAGGGGGGGCCAACGTCCTGACTTTC	CASSVGGGANVLTF
TRBD2	TRBV28	.	TRBJ2-1	TGTGCCAGCAGTCTTCCGGGACTAGGTTCCCATGAGCAGTTCTTC	CASSLPGLGSHEQFF
TRBD2	TRBV5-1	few	TRBJ2-1	TGCGCCAGCAGGCTAGCGGGAGATAACAATGAGCAGTTCTTC	CASRLAGDNNEQFF
.	TRBV11-2	.	TRBJ2-5	TGTGCCAGCAGCTTGACTAGTGTGGAGACCCAGTACTTC	CASSLTSVETQYF
TRBD1	TRBV29-1	.	TRBJ2-7	TGCAGCGTTGAAGATAGGGACAGGGGCTACGAGCAGTACTTC	CSVEDRDRGYEQYF
TRBD2	TRBV12-3/TRBV12-4	.	TRBJ2-3	TGTGCCAGCAGTTTTGGCGGGAGCGGAGGTACGCAGTATTTT	CASSFGGSGGTQYF
TRBD2	TRBV6-2/TRBV6-3	few	TRBJ2-1	TGTGCCAGCAGTGACGGACTAGCTATATGGCAGTTCTTC	CASSDGLAIWQFF
TRBD2	TRBV4-3	.	TRBJ2-2	TGCGCCAGCAGCCCGTCCCCAGCGGGGGATCTTACCGGGGAGCTGTTTTTT	CASSPSPAGDLTGELFF
.	TRBV12-3/TRBV12-4	.	TRBJ2-2	TGTGCCAGCAGTTTCGTAGGGGTTTACACCGGGGAGCTGTTTTTT	CASSFVGVYTGELFF
.	TRBV28	many	TRBJ2-7	TGTGCCAGCAGTTCTTCAGGGTATCAAGCCTTTCGGGGGCAGTACTTC	CASSSSGYQAFRGQYF
.	TRBV12-3/TRBV12-4	.	TRBJ2-1	TGTGCCAGCAGCCCCTGGGGGTTAGGTGAGCAGTTCTTC	CASSPWGLGEQFF
.	TRBV27	.	TRBJ2-3	TGTGCCAGCAGTTTATGCCCTTCAGATACGCAGTATTTT	CASSLCPSDTQYF
.	TRBV4-3	.	TRBJ2-3	TGCGCCAGCAGCCAAGATTTGGAGGTCAGAAAGGGTACGCAGTATTTT	CASSQDLEVRKGTQYF
TRBD1	TRBV15	few	TRBJ2-1	TGTGCCACCAGCAGAGATCTGAGGGACAGATCCTACAATGAGCAGTTCTTC	CATSRDLRDRSYNEQFF
.	TRBV29-1	few	TRBJ2-2	TGCAGCGTTGAAGATGCAACAGGGACCGGGGAGCTGTTTTTT	CSVEDATGTGELFF
TRBD2	TRBV28	few	TRBJ2-2	TGTGCCAGCAGTTTATTCCTAGCGGGGAACACCGGGGAGCTGTTTTTT	CASSLFLAGNTGELFF
.	TRBV2	.	TRBJ2-2	TGTGCCAGCGGGGCCATCCCTGGGACTGACTCGAACACCGGGGAGCTGTTTTTT	CASGAIPGTDSNTGELFF
TRBD2	TRBV20-1	many	TRBJ2-1	TGCAGTGCTAGACTAGCGGGGGGTTACTACAATGAGCAGTTCTTC	CSARLAGGYYNEQFF
TRBD1	TRBV28	.	TRBJ2-7	TGTGCCAGCAGTAATGCCGGGACAGCCTACGAGCAGTACTTC	CASSNAGTAYEQYF
.	TRBV4-3	few	TRBJ1-1	TGCGCCAGCAGCCACATACCCAGGGGGAACACTGAAGCTTTCTTT	CASSHIPRGNTEAFF
.	TRBV20-1	.	TRBJ2-3	TGCAGTGCCTATACAGATACGCAGTATTTT	CSAYTDTQYF
TRBD1	TRBV5-1	few	TRBJ2-1	TGCGCCAGCCAAACCGACAGGGGGGCATACAATGAGCAGTTCTTC	CASQTDRGAYNEQFF
TRBD1	TRBV6-6	.	TRBJ2-7	TGTGCCAGCAGCCGAGACAGGGCCGAGCAGTACTTC	CASSRDRAEQYF
.	TRBV20-1	once	TRBJ2-2	TGCAGTGTGCGGCTAGCGAACACCGGGGAGCTGTTTTTT	CSVRLANTGELFF